Each of the 8 T cell receptor beta chains below was sequenced from the same sample in a study of identical twins. TCRdb fed the 5' RACE reads into MiXCR, producing one record per CDR3 protein. The table includes some 1,700,000 distinct CDR3 sequences, less than 40% detected once. Material for sequencing was cord blood. The receptors come from a newborn girl in good health.

This clonotype was observed a handful of times. The CDR3 DNA sequence: TGTGCCAGCAGCTTATTAGGGACAGGCTCCTACAATGAGCAGTACTTC. The encoded protein is CASSLLGTGSYNEQYF. This sequence joins TRBV11-2 and TRBJ2-1; 8 positions agree with TRBD1. Matching the DNA end better, TRBJ2-7 makes the J call doubtful. The CDR3 is 16 amino acids. Germline CDR1 reads SGHAT; CDR2 reads FQNNGV.

This clonotype showed up just once. The junction differs from germline at one of its ends, possibly a read error. The V gene is TRBV20-1, the J gene TRBJ2-7, with D maybe TRBD2 (6 bases). The J call is doubtful: the DNA matches TRBJ2-4 better. The CDR3 runs to 15 residues. CDR1 is DFQATT, CDR2 SNEGSKA, per germline (reference sequence). This chain's CDR3 is CSARVAELAKSIQYF. The CDR3 bases are TGCAGTGCTAGAGTAGCGGAACTAGCCAAAAGCATTCAGTACTTC.

The rearrangement links TRBV6-5 to TRBJ2-1; a possible D gene is TRBD1 (5 bases). Germline CDR1 and CDR2: MNHEY and SVGAGI. V was clipped by 3 bases and J by 10 bases, with 19 bases between them. This CDR3 contains 15 residues. In DNA, the CDR3 is TGTGCCAGCAGTTATTCCCTAGGGGATCCCTACGAGCAGTTCTTC. Protein sequence: CASSYSLGDPYEQFF.

This CDR3 reads CSARVRTKGQPQHF. In nucleotides, the CDR3 is TGCAGTGCTAGAGTGAGGACTAAGGGTCAGCCCCAGCATTTT. The rearrangement uses TRBV20-1 and TRBJ1-5; D not resolved. There are 14 residues in the CDR3. From germline, CDR1 is DFQATT and CDR2 SNEGSKA (reference sequence). Trimming pared 1 base from V and 6 bases from J, leaving 13 bases between.

This clonotype was found a few times. The V and J genes are TRBV18 and TRBJ2-1, with no clear D. The germline V and J ends were trimmed by 6 bases and 5 bases, with 17 bases remaining between them. This CDR3 has 15 amino acids. Germline CDR1 and CDR2: KGHSH and LQKENI. CDR3 sequence reads: CASSPQPGNNNEQFF. For the CDR3, the DNA is TGTGCCAGCTCTCCCCAACCAGGAAATAACAATGAGCAGTTCTTC.

The chain has TRBV30 and TRBJ1-2, with D uncertain. V lost 8 bases and J lost 2, with 6 bases in between. Germline lookup yields CDR1 GTSNPN and CDR2 SVGIG (reference sequence). The CDR3 is 10 residues long. CDR3 sequence reads: CARDNYGYTF. In DNA, the CDR3 is TGTGCCCGTGACAACTATGGCTACACCTTC.

The chain links TRBV2 to TRBJ2-4; D gene unclear. The CDR3 runs 15 residues. V lost 3 bases to trimming and J lost 2 bases, with 11 bases between them. Germline V lookup: CDR1 SNHLY, CDR2 FYNNEI. The CDR3 loop reads CASSDSWRPKNIQYF. The CDR3 bases are TGTGCCAGCAGTGACAGTTGGCGACCCAAAAACATTCAGTACTTC. The whole variable domain, filled in from reference TRBV2 and TRBJ2-4, reads EPEVTQTPSHQVTQMGQEVILRCVPISNHLYFYWYRQILGQKVEFLVSFYNNEISEKSEIFDDQFSVERPDGSNFTLKIRSTKLEDSAMYFCASSDSWRPKNIQYFGAGTRLSVL.

The V and J genes are TRBV6-1 and TRBJ2-1; D remains ambiguous. The closer fit of TRBJ2-7 to the DNA end suggests the J call may be wrong. The germline V gene has CDR1 MNHNS and CDR2 SASEGT. The CDR3 is 12 amino acids. CDR3 DNA sequence: TGTGCACTCGCGAGAGGCTACAATGAGCAGTACTTC. Protein sequence: CALARGYNEQYF.